The entry below gives a single T cell receptor beta chain sequence along with its context. Its antigen is undetermined. This entry belongs to a study of vaccination and CD4 T cells after COVID-19. Study-wide background: Six males and four females constituted the convalescent cohort, two of whom were Hispanic. Samples taken post-COVID came a median around 3.5 months after diagnosis, ranging from 35 to 161.

Overall study results and limits: Analysis of convalescent patients found that 304 of 307 vaccine-specific clones were spike mono-reactive.

Germline CDR1 LNHDA, CDR2 SQIVND (reference sequence). This CDR3 contains 15 residues. V was trimmed by 5 bases and J by 3 bases, leaving 13 bases between them. With the Oncomine TCR Beta short-read assay, DNA from cultured CD4+ T cells was sequenced. MiXCR, applied by TCRdb to the PCR reads, yields one record per CDR3 protein. The repertoire holds 15,000 to 20,000 distinct CDR3 sequences, with 50% to 65% as singletons. Treatment described: approximately nine-day PBMC culture with coronavirus spike peptide pools or control peptides (ViraFEST assay). With peptide pools, ViraFEST first expanded antigen-specific T cells and afterwards sequenced their TCRs.

The clonotype comes from a human donor who had recovered from COVID-19. The specimen was CD4+ T cells from blood, cultured in vitro. The genes are TRBV19 and TRBJ2-2, with D possibly TRBD2 on 6 matching bases. CDR3 amino acids: CASSPIGGDTGELFF. The CDR3 DNA is TGTGCCAGTAGTCCCATCGGAGGGGACACCGGGGAGCTGTTTTTT. Combining the CDR3 with reference TRBV19 and TRBJ2-2 gives the whole variable domain DGGITQSPKYLFRKEGQNVTLSCEQNLNHDAMYWYRQDPGQGLRLIYYSQIVNDFQKGDIAEGYSVSREKKESFPLTVTSAQKNPTAFYLCASSPIGGDTGELFFGEGSRLTVL.